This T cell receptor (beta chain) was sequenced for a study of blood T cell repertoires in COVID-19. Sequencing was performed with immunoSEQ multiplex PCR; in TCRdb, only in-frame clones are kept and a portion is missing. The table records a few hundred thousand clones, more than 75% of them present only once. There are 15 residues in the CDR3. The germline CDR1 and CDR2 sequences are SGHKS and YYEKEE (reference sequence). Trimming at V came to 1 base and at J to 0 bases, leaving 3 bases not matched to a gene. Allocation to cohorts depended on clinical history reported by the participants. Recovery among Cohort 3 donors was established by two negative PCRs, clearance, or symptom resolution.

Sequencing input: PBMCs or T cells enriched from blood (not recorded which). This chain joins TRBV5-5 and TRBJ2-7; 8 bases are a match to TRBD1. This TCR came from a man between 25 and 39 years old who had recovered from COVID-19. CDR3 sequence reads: CASSLSGTGSYEQYF. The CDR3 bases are TGTGCCAGCAGCTTGTCAGGGACAGGCTCCTACGAGCAGTACTTC.